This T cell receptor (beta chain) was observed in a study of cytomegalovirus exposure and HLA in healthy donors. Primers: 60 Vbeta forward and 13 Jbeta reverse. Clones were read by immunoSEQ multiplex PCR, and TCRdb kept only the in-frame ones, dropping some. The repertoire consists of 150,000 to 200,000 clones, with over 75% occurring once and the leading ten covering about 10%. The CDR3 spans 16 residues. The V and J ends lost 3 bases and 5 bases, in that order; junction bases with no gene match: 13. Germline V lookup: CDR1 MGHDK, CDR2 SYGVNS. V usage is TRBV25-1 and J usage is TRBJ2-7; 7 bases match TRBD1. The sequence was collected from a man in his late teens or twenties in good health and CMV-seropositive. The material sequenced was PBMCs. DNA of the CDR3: TGTGCCAGCAGTGACCCGAGGGGGCCCCTAGGGGACGAGCAGTACTTC. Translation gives CASSDPRGPLGDEQYF.